What follows are 2 T cell receptor beta chains derived from one specimen sequenced in a study of T cell changes during pregnancy in multiple sclerosis (dated by TCRdb to 2018 to 2020). Receptors were amplified or captured by the immunoSEQ multiplex PCR assay. What TCRdb holds here is the immuneACCESS table cut down to in-frame rearrangements. Part of the clones is not present; checked against another copy, under half of the missing clones reflect an unresolved V gene, and the others are unexplained. Within this sample are 95,000 to 100,000 clones, with roughly 94% of them counted one time only. Approximately 2.2% of the sample is taken by the ten largest. The input for sequencing was peripheral blood, taken after pregnancy. These receptors originate from a female donor in good health, enrolled as a control in a pregnancy study.

The J gene is TRBJ2-1, the V gene TRBV27; unclear D gene. The germline V and J ends were trimmed by 7 bases and 0 bases, with 13 bases remaining between them. The germline V gene has CDR1 MNHEY and CDR2 SMNVEV (reference sequence). There are 15 residues in the CDR3. CDR3 residues: CASMVRRSSYNEQFF. The CDR3 coding sequence is TGTGCCAGCATGGTAAGGAGAAGCTCCTACAATGAGCAGTTCTTC.

CDR3 bases: TGTGCCAGCAGACTAGCGGGGGACACCGGGGAGCTGTTTTTT. Its translation: CASRLAGDTGELFF. This chain links TRBV9 with TRBJ2-2; TRBD2 agrees at 11 bases. The germline CDR1 and CDR2 sequences are SGDLS and YYNGEE. This CDR3 has 14 amino acids. V shed 5 bases and J 3 bases; nucleotides not matched to a gene: 0.